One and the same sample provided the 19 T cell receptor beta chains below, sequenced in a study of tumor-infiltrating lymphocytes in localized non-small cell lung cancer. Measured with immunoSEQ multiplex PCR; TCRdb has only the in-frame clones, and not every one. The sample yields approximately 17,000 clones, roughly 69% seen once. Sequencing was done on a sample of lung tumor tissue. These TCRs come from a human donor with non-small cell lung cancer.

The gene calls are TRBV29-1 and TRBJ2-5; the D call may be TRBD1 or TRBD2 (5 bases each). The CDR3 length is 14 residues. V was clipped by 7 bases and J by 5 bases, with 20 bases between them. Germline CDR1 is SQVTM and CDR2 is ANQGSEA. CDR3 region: CSAGLPGPGETQYF. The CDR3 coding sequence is TGCAGCGCCGGCCTTCCGGGACCGGGGGAGACCCAGTACTTC.

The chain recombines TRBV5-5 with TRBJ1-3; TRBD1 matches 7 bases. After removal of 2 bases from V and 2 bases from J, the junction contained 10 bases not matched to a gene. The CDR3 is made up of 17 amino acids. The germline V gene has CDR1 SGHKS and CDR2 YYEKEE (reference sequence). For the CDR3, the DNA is TGTGCCAGCAGCTTCCGACAGGGCGACGGGACTGGAAACACCATATATTTT. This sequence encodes CASSFRQGDGTGNTIYF.

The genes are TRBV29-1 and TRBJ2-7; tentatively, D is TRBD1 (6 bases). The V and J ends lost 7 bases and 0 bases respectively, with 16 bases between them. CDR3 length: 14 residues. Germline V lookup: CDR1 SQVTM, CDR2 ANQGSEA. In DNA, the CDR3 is TGCAGCGCCGACACGAGGGGGACCTCCTACGAGCAGTACTTC. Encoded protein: CSADTRGTSYEQYF.

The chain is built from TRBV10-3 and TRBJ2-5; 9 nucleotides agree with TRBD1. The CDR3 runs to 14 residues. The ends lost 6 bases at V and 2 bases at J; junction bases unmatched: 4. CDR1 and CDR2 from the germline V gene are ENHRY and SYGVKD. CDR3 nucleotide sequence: TGTGCCATCAGCGAGACAGGGGGTCAAGAGACCCAGTACTTC. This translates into CAISETGGQETQYF.

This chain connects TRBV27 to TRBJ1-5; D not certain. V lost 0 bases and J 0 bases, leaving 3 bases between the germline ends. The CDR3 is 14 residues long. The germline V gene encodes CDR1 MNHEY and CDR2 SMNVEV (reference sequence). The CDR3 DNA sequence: TGTGCCAGCAGTTTATCTAATAGCAATCAGCCCCAGCATTTT. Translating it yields CASSLSNSNQPQHF.

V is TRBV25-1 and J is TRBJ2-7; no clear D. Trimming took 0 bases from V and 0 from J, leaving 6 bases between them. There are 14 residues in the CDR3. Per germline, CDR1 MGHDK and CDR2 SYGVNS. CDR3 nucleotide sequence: TGTGCCAGCAGTGAATATGGGGACTCCTACGAGCAGTACTTC. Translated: CASSEYGDSYEQYF.

As DNA, the CDR3 is TGCGCCAGCAGCCAGGACCTCGGGGCAACTAATGAAAAACTGTTTTTT. Its protein product is CASSQDLGATNEKLFF. J is TRBJ1-4 and V is TRBV4-3; D is undetermined. The CDR3 contains 16 residues. The V and J ends lost 3 bases and 0 bases respectively, with 11 bases between them. The germline gives CDR1 LGHNA, CDR2 YSLEER.

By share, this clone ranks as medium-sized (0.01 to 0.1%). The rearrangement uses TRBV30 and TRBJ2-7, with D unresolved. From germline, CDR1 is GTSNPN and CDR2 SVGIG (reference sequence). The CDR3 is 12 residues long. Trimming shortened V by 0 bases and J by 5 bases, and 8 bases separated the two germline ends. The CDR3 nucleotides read TGTGCCTGGAGTGTACGAGCGAACGAGCAGTACTTC. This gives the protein CAWSVRANEQYF.

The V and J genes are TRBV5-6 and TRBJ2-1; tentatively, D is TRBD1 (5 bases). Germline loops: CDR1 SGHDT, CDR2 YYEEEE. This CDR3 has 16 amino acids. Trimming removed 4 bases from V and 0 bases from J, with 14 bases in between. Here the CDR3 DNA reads TGTGCCAGCAGCGGTGAAAGGGGAAGCTCCTACAATGAGCAGTTCTTC. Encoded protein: CASSGERGSSYNEQFF.

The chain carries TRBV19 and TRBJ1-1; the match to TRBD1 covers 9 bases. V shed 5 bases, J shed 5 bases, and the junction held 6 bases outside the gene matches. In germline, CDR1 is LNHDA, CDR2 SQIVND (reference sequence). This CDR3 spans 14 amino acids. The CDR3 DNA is TGTGCCAGTAGTGTGGGACAGGGCCGGACTGAAGCTTTCTTT. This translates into CASSVGQGRTEAFF.

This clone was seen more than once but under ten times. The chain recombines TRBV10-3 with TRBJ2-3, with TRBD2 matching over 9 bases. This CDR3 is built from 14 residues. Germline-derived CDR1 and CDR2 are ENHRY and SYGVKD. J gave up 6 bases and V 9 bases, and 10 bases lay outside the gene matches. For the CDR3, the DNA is TGTGCCATTCTGAGCGGGGGGTCCGGGGATACGCAGTATTTT. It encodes CAILSGGSGDTQYF.

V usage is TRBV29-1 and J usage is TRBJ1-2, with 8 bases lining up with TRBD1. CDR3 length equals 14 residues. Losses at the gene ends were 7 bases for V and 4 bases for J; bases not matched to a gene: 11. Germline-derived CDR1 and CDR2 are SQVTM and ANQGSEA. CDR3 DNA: TGCAGCGCCACCGGACAGGGACCTTCCTATGGCTACACCTTC. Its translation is CSATGQGPSYGYTF.

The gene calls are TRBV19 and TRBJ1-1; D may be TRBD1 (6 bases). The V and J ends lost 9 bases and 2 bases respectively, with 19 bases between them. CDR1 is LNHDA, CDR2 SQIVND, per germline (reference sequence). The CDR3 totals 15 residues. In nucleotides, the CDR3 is TGTGCCAGCAGCTTATCTGCAGGGGTCAACACTGAAGCTTTCTTT. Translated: CASSLSAGVNTEAFF. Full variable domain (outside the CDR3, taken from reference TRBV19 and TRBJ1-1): DGGITQSPKYLFRKEGQNVTLSCEQNLNHDAMYWYRQDPGQGLRLIYYSQIVNDFQKGDIAEGYSVSREKKESFPLTVTSAQKNPTAFYLCASSLSAGVNTEAFFGQGTRLTVV.

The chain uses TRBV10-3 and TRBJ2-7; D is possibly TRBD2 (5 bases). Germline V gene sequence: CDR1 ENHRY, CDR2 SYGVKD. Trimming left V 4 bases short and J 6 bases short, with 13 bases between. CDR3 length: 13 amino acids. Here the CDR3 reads CAISGGGIAEQYF. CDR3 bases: TGTGCCATCAGTGGCGGAGGCATTGCCGAGCAGTACTTC.

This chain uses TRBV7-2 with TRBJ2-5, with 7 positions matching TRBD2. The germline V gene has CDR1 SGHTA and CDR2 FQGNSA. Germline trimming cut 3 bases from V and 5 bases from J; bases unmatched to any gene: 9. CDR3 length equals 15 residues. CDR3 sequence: CASSFSGTTGETQYF. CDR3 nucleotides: TGTGCCAGCAGCTTCAGCGGGACGACGGGGGAGACCCAGTACTTC.

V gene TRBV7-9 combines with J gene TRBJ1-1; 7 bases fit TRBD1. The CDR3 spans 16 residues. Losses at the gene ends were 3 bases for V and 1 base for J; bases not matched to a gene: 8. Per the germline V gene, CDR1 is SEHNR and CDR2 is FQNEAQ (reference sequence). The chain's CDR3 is CASSFLTGTANTEAFF. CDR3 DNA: TGTGCCAGCAGCTTCCTTACGGGGACAGCGAACACTGAAGCTTTCTTT.

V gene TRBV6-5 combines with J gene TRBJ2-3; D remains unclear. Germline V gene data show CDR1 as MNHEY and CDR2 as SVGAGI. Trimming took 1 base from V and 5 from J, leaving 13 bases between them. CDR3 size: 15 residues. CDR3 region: CASSYFPADGDTQYF. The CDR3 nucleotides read TGTGCCAGCAGTTACTTTCCCGCAGACGGAGATACGCAGTATTTT.

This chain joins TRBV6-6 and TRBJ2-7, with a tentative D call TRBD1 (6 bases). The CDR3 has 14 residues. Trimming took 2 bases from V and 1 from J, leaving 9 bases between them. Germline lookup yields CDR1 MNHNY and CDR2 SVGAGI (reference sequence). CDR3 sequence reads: CASSYLTGSYEQYF. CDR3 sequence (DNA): TGTGCCAGCAGTTACCTTACAGGGTCCTACGAGCAGTACTTC.

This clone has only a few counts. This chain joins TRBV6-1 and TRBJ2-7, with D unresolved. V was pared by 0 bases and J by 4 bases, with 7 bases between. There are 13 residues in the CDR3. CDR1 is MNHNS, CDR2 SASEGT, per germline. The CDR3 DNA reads TGTGCCAGCAGTGAAGCGCGAGGTTACGAGCAGTACTTC. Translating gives CASSEARGYEQYF.